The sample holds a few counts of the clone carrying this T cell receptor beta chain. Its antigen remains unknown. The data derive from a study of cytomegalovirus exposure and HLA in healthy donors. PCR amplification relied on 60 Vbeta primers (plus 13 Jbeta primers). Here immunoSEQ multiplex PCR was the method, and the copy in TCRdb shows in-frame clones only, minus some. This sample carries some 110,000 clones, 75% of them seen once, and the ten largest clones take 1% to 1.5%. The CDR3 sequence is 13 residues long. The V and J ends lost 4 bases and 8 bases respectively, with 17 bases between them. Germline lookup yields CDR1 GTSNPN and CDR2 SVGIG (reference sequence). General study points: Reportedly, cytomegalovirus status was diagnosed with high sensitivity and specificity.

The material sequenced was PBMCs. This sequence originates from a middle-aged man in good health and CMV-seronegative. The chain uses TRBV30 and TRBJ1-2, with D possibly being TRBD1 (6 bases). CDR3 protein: CAWTIHRTDGYTF. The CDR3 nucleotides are TGTGCCTGGACCATACATCGGACAGACGGCTACACCTTC.